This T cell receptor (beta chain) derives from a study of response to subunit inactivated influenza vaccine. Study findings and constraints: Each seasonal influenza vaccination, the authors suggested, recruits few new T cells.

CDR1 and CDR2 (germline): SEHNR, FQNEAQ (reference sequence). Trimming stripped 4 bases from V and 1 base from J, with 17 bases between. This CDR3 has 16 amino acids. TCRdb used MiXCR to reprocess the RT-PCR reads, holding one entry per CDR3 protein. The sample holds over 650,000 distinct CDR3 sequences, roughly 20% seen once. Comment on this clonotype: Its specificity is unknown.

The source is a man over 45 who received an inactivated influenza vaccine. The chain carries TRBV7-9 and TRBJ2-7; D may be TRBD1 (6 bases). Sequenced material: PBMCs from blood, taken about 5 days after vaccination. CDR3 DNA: TGTGCCAGCAGCTCCATGTACACAAGGGGGTCCTACGAGCAGTACTTC. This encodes CASSSMYTRGSYEQYF.